This record concerns one T cell receptor beta chain sequence. The antigen is not known. The PCR employed 60 Vbeta primers together with 13 Jbeta primers. TCRdb's table, derived via immunoSEQ multiplex PCR, lists solely in-frame clones and lacks some. The sample has 100,000 or so clones, around 76% seen once. This sample stems from a study of cytomegalovirus exposure and HLA in healthy donors. Broader study findings: CMV antigen specificity of a few CMV-associated chains was confirmed in vitro.

Germline loops: CDR1 MNHEY, CDR2 SMNVEV (reference sequence). CDR3 length equals 14 residues. V was trimmed by 5 bases and J by 7 bases, leaving 17 bases between them. The clonotype originates from a woman aged 50 to 60 in good health and CMV-seropositive. Material: PBMCs. V gene TRBV27 combines with J gene TRBJ1-2, with D maybe TRBD1 (5 bases). The CDR3 region has the DNA TGTGCCAGCAGTCCCCCAGGGTGGGTCGGTGGCTACACCTTC. Residues: CASSPPGWVGGYTF.